Listed here are 30 T cell receptor beta chains from one sample, sequenced in a study of blood T cell repertoires in COVID-19. Repertoires were generated with immunoSEQ multiplex PCR, while TCRdb's copy carries only in-frame clones and drops some. The sample includes 250,000 or so clones, about four fifths seen only once; the top ten take 3.6%. Sequenced sample: PBMCs or T cells enriched from blood (not recorded which). All receptors derive from a woman aged 40 to 49 who had been exposed to COVID-19.

V and J are TRBV3-1 (or the pseudogene TRBV3-2) and TRBJ1-2; TRBD1 aligns across 8 bases. J was trimmed by 4 bases and V by 0 bases; bases with no gene match: 1. The CDR3 is made up of 14 amino acids. Germline CDR1 is LGHDT and CDR2 is YNNKEL (reference sequence). CDR3: CASSQDDRGYGYTF. The CDR3 DNA is TGTGCCAGCAGCCAAGATGACAGGGGCTATGGCTACACCTTC.

The V call is TRBV5-6, the J call TRBJ2-3, with 14 bases matching TRBD2. This CDR3 is built from 16 residues. Looked up from germline, CDR1 is SGHDT and CDR2 is YYEEEE. V trimming: 1 base; J trimming: 6 bases; junction bases outside the gene matches: 4. The CDR3 DNA follows: TGTGCCAGCAGCTTGCCGACTAGCGGGGGGGCGGATACGCAGTATTTT. Protein sequence: CASSLPTSGGADTQYF.

This clone was counted a single time. This chain joins TRBV7-2 and TRBJ1-2, with D hard to call. CDR1 and CDR2 (germline): SGHTA, FQGNSA. The V and J ends lost 1 base and 2 bases respectively, with 11 bases between them. This CDR3 contains 15 residues. CDR3: CASSLGPENNYGYTF. The CDR3 DNA sequence: TGTGCCAGCAGCTTAGGCCCCGAGAACAACTATGGCTACACCTTC.

The J gene is TRBJ2-5, the V gene TRBV5-1; D remains unclear. Germline V CDR1 and CDR2: SGHRS, YFSETQ. V lost 1 base to trimming and J lost 4 bases, with 11 bases between them. This CDR3 is 14 amino acids long. In nucleotides, the CDR3 is TGCGCCAGCAGCTTGCATCGGGTCACAGAGACCCAGTACTTC. Its protein product is CASSLHRVTETQYF.

V gene TRBV3-1 (or the pseudogene TRBV3-2) combines with J gene TRBJ1-1; tentatively, D is TRBD1 (5 bases). The length of the CDR3 is 13 residues. From germline, CDR1 is LGHDT and CDR2 YNNKEL (reference sequence). Trimming stripped 3 bases from V and 2 bases from J, with 7 bases between. CDR3 amino acids: CASSQDINTEAFF. CDR3 DNA sequence: TGTGCCAGCAGCCAGGACATCAACACTGAAGCTTTCTTT.

V gene TRBV2 combines with J gene TRBJ2-7; 7 bases match TRBD2. Germline V gene data show CDR1 as SNHLY and CDR2 as FYNNEI. The ends lost 5 bases at V and 0 bases at J; junction bases unmatched: 10. The length of the CDR3 is 16 residues. As DNA, the CDR3 is TGTGCCAGCAGTCCGCGGGGGACGGTCAACTCCTACGAGCAGTACTTC. Translation: CASSPRGTVNSYEQYF.

This clone was picked up one time. V gene TRBV3-1 (or the pseudogene TRBV3-2) combines with J gene TRBJ1-2; 7 bases align to TRBD1. The V gene end was trimmed by 1 base and the J gene end by 6 bases; junction bases not matched to a gene: 5. The CDR3 has 14 amino acids. Germline V gives CDR1 LGHDT, CDR2 YNNKEL (reference sequence). Written as DNA, the CDR3 is TGTGCCAGCAGCCAAGCGGAGACAGGGAATGGCTACACCTTC. This encodes CASSQAETGNGYTF.

The chain is built from TRBV29-1 and TRBJ1-6; 7 bases are a match to TRBD1. The V and J ends lost 4 bases and 6 bases, in that order; junction bases with no gene match: 3. The CDR3 length is 13 residues. Germline V gene lookup returns CDR1 SQVTM and CDR2 ANQGSEA. CDR3: CSVGQGLNSPLHF. The CDR3 bases are TGCAGCGTTGGACAGGGCCTTAATTCACCCCTCCACTTT.

The gene calls are TRBV7-2 and TRBJ1-1; D not resolved. V was shortened by 1 base and J by 10 bases, with 16 bases between the two germline ends. The CDR3 length is 14 residues. In germline, CDR1 is SGHTA, CDR2 FQGNSA. The CDR3 nucleotides are TGTGCCAGCAGCTTAGGGGCCTACCCCGCCGGAGCTTTCTTT. Its protein product is CASSLGAYPAGAFF.

This sequence joins TRBV7-9 and TRBJ1-1; 8 bases are a match to TRBD1. Germline-derived CDR1 and CDR2 are SEHNR and FQNEAQ (reference sequence). Germline trimming cut 5 bases from V and 5 bases from J; bases unmatched to any gene: 7. The CDR3 consists of 14 residues. CDR3 sequence reads: CASSPTGGQTEAFF. The CDR3 DNA reads as TGTGCCAGCAGCCCCACAGGGGGACAGACTGAAGCTTTCTTT.

The V call is TRBV18, the J call TRBJ1-5, with 7 bases aligning to TRBD1. CDR1 is KGHSH, CDR2 LQKENI, per germline. CDR3 length: 14 amino acids. The V segment lost 3 bases and the J segment 5 bases; nucleotides outside the gene matches: 4. The CDR3 protein is CASSPGRGDQPQHF. CDR3 DNA sequence: TGTGCCAGCTCACCGGGCAGGGGGGATCAGCCCCAGCATTTT.

The genes are TRBV7-3 and TRBJ2-1, with 14 bases lining up with TRBD2. Trimming took 5 bases from V and 7 from J; bases not matched to a gene: 7. The CDR3 runs 16 residues. Germline V gene data show CDR1 as SGHTA and CDR2 as FQGTGA. DNA for the CDR3: TGTGCCAGCAGCATGACTAGCGGGGGGGCCCTGAATGAGCAGTTCTTC. Its protein is CASSMTSGGALNEQFF.

This clone was seen many times. The J gene is TRBJ2-2, the V gene TRBV27; 8 bases line up with TRBD2. The CDR3 sequence is 16 residues long. V lost 3 bases, J lost 7 bases, and 10 bases stayed unmatched. CDR1 is MNHEY and CDR2 is SMNVEV in the germline V gene (reference sequence). The CDR3 DNA reads as TGTGCCAGCAGTTTCAAGCGGGGGCTGGTTAGCGGGGAGCTGTTTTTT. Its translation is CASSFKRGLVSGELFF.

This chain joins TRBV18 and TRBJ2-7, with TRBD2 as a possible D gene (6 bases). V was clipped by 8 bases and J by 3 bases, with 14 bases between them. The CDR3 runs 13 residues. The germline V gene encodes CDR1 KGHSH and CDR2 LQKENI. CDR3 loop: CASTYGGVYEQYF. CDR3 nucleotides: TGTGCCAGCACCTATGGAGGGGTCTACGAGCAGTACTTC.

The chain is built from TRBV18 and TRBJ1-5; D not resolved. V lost 5 bases and J 6 bases, leaving 11 bases between the germline ends. This CDR3 comprises 13 residues. The germline gives CDR1 KGHSH, CDR2 LQKENI. The CDR3 here is CASSTGLAQPQHF. CDR3 DNA: TGTGCCAGCTCAACGGGGTTGGCTCAGCCCCAGCATTTT.

V gene TRBV19 combines with J gene TRBJ2-1, with 10 bases aligning to TRBD2. The CDR3 length is 15 residues. The germline CDR1 and CDR2 sequences are LNHDA and SQIVND (reference sequence). V was clipped by 5 bases and J by 9 bases; unmatched bases: 10. The CDR3 DNA follows: TGTGCCAGTAGTGGGTTAGCGGGGGGTAGGGGTGAGCAGTTCTTC. Residues: CASSGLAGGRGEQFF.

The rearrangement links TRBV28 to TRBJ1-1; D is undetermined. The germline gives CDR1 MDHEN, CDR2 SYDVKM. V lost 3 bases, J lost 10 bases, and 27 bases lay in between. This CDR3 comprises 17 residues. The CDR3 sequence is CASSFEKVRARVSSAFF. CDR3 nucleotide sequence: TGTGCCAGCAGTTTTGAAAAGGTTAGGGCGAGGGTATCCTCAGCTTTCTTT.

The V and J genes are TRBV6-5 and TRBJ1-1, with D unresolved. This CDR3 is 13 amino acids long. Trimming took 6 bases from V and 6 from J, leaving 14 bases between them. Germline loops: CDR1 MNHEY, CDR2 SVGAGI. The CDR3 nucleotides read TGTGCCAGCAGCAATACCGGGGTGGCTGAAGCTTTCTTT. Protein: CASSNTGVAEAFF.

The CDR3 DNA sequence: TGTGCCAGCAGCTTGGAACCCCTGAGAGTGGAGACCCAGTACTTC. Its protein product is CASSLEPLRVETQYF. This chain links TRBV5-4 with TRBJ2-5; D is uncertain. This CDR3 is 15 amino acids long. The V gene lost 0 bases and the J gene lost 5 bases, with 14 bases spanning the gap. CDR1 and CDR2 from the germline V gene are SGHNT and YYREEE (reference sequence).

The J gene is TRBJ1-3, the V gene TRBV7-6; no firm D call. The CDR3 runs to 18 residues. With 1 base removed from V and 0 bases from J, the gap between germline ends came to 16 bases. CDR1 is SGHVS, CDR2 FNYEAQ, per germline. CDR3 sequence: CASSLEQVSTSSGNTIYF. In DNA form, the CDR3 reads TGTGCCAGCAGCTTAGAGCAGGTGTCGACGAGCTCTGGAAACACCATATATTTT. Full variable domain (remainder filled in from reference TRBV7-6 and TRBJ1-3): GAGVSQSPRYKVTKRGQDVALRCDPISGHVSLYWYRQALGQGPEFLTYFNYEAQQDKSGLPNDRFSAERPEGSISTLTIQRTEQRDSAMYRCASSLEQVSTSSGNTIYFGEGSWLTVV.

The chain recombines TRBV12-3 or TRBV12-4 with TRBJ1-2; 7 nucleotides match TRBD1. Trimming removed 7 bases from V and 5 bases from J; junction bases left unmatched: 4. The CDR3 covers 12 residues. CDR3 nucleotide sequence: TGTGCCAGCACCCTGGGACAGTATGGCTACACCTTC. It codes for CASTLGQYGYTF.

The genes are TRBV5-6 and TRBJ1-1; D unresolved. The CDR3 consists of 12 residues. CDR1 is SGHDT, CDR2 YYEEEE, per germline. Trimming pared 4 bases from V and 7 bases from J, leaving 11 bases between. CDR3 amino acids: CASSVGEVEAFF. The CDR3 DNA reads TGTGCCAGCAGCGTCGGGGAGGTTGAAGCTTTCTTT.

CDR3 region: CASSFLREKLFF. CDR3 DNA: TGTGCCAGCAGTTTTTTGCGGGAAAAACTGTTTTTT. The chain joins TRBV28 to TRBJ1-4; no reliable D call. Germline assignment: CDR1 MDHEN and CDR2 SYDVKM. The CDR3 is 12 residues long. The V end lost 3 bases, the J end lost 8 bases, and 7 bases lay between the germline ends.

The chain uses TRBV4-2 and TRBJ1-4; no firm D call. Germline CDR1 LGHNA, CDR2 YNFKEQ. V lost 4 bases and J lost 0, with 9 bases in between. The CDR3 is made up of 15 amino acids. Here the CDR3 reads CASSPQHATNEKLFF. In DNA, the CDR3 is TGTGCCAGCAGCCCACAACATGCAACTAATGAAAAACTGTTTTTT.

There are a few counts of this clone. The chain uses TRBV4-2 and TRBJ2-7; weak D call: TRBD1 (5 bases). The CDR3 is 15 amino acids. The germline V and J ends were trimmed by 0 bases and 0 bases, with 9 bases remaining between them. CDR1 and CDR2 (germline): LGHNA, YNFKEQ. The CDR3 region has the DNA TGTGCCAGCAGCCAAGAGCAGGGTAGCTCCTACGAGCAGTACTTC. This codes for CASSQEQGSSYEQYF.

The V gene is TRBV5-1, the J gene TRBJ2-3; weak D call: TRBD1 (6 bases). Trimming pared 4 bases from V and 2 bases from J, leaving 11 bases between. Germline values: CDR1 SGHRS, CDR2 YFSETQ. The CDR3 has 14 residues. The chain's CDR3 is CASSPGQPTDTQYF. In DNA, the CDR3 is TGCGCCAGCAGCCCAGGACAGCCCACAGATACGCAGTATTTT.

The gene calls are TRBV7-9 and TRBJ1-6; possible D gene TRBD1, 6 bases. The germline CDR1 and CDR2 sequences are SEHNR and FQNEAQ (reference sequence). The V end lost 5 bases, the J end lost 15 bases, and 14 bases lay between the germline ends. The CDR3 has 12 residues. The chain's CDR3 is CASSPDRRLLHF. The CDR3 DNA reads TGTGCCAGCAGCCCGGACAGAAGACTCCTCCACTTT.

This sequence joins TRBV19 and TRBJ1-2; D is possibly TRBD1 (5 bases). CDR1 and CDR2 (germline): LNHDA, SQIVND (reference sequence). The CDR3 totals 15 residues. The germline V and J ends were trimmed by 3 bases and 4 bases, with 15 bases remaining between them. The CDR3 nucleotides read TGTGCCAGTAGTATGATGGGGGGATCTGTCTATGGCTACACCTTC. Encoded protein: CASSMMGGSVYGYTF.

This chain uses TRBV6-2 or TRBV6-3 with TRBJ1-2; maybe TRBD1 (6 bases). Trimming left V 5 bases short and J 0 bases short, with 7 bases between. There are 13 residues in the CDR3. Germline V gene lookup returns CDR1 MNHEY and CDR2 SVGEGT. The CDR3 nucleotides are TGTGCCAGCAGTCGACAGGCTAACTATGGCTACACCTTC. This gives the protein CASSRQANYGYTF.

This rearrangement joins TRBV12-3 or TRBV12-4 to TRBJ2-7, with a tentative D call TRBD2 (6 bases). The CDR3 extends over 13 amino acids. Trimming removed 7 bases at V and 9 bases at J, with 19 bases between. CDR3: CASTIGGALGQYF. CDR3 sequence (DNA): TGTGCCAGCACTATTGGAGGGGCCTTGGGGCAGTACTTC.